This record concerns one T cell receptor (beta chain) sequence. Its antigen is unidentified. The source of the sample is a study of identical twins. Study findings and constraints: Where out-of-frame alpha sequences were twin-shared, they showed excess low generation probability. Weaker excess twin sharing was seen among beta out-of-frame sequences.

Germline V lookup: CDR1 KGHSH, CDR2 LQKENI. The V and J ends lost 5 bases and 7 bases, in that order; junction bases with no gene match: 8. This CDR3 comprises 14 residues. TCRdb itself ran the 5' RACE reads through MiXCR, one entry per CDR3 protein. The data show some 300,000 distinct CDR3 sequences, about 12% seen once. The data also belong to a second study, concerning yellow fever vaccine responses in identical twins.

The sequenced sample consisted of CD8+ T cells sorted from blood. The clonotype was recovered from a woman aged 18-30 years in good health. The V gene is TRBV18, the J gene TRBJ2-1; TRBD2 aligns across 7 bases. CDR3 region: CASSSNVGGNEQFF. The CDR3, as DNA: TGTGCCAGCTCATCAAATGTGGGGGGGAATGAGCAGTTCTTC.